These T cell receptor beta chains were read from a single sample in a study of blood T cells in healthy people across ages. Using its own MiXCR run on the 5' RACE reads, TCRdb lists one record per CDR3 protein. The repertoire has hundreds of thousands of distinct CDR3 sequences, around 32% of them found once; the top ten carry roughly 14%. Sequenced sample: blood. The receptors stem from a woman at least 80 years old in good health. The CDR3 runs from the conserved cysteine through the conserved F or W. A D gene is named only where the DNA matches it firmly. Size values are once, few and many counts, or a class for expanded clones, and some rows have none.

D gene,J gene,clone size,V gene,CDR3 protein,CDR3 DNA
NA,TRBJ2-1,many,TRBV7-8,CASLSGTLGGYYNEQFF,TGTGCCAGCCTTTCCGGGACTCTAGGGGGGTACTACAATGAGCAGTTCTTC
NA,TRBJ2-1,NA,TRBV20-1,CSASFHRRRETQFF,TGCAGTGCTAGTTTTCACAGGAGGCGAGAGACCCAGTTCTTC
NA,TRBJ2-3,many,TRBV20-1,CSALTGTTGLDTQYF,TGCAGTGCTTTAACCGGGACCACGGGTTTGGATACGCAGTATTTT
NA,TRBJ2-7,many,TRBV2,CASSEDRRRQYEQYF,TGTGCCAGCAGTGAAGACCGGAGAAGACAGTACGAGCAGTACTTC
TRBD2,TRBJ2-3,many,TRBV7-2,CASSPRPSGGADTQYF,TGTGCCAGCAGCCCCCGGCCTAGCGGGGGAGCAGATACGCAGTATTTT
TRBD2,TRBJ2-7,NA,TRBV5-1,CASSLMGRSGVENEQYF,TGCGCCAGCAGCTTGATGGGACGAAGCGGGGTAGAAAATGAGCAGTACTTC
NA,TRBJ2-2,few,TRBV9,CASTPGGGTGELFF,TGTGCCAGCACCCCCGGGGGAGGCACCGGGGAGCTGTTTTTT
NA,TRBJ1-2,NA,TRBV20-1,CSARGQDTTNYGYTF,TGCAGTGCTAGAGGTCAGGATACTACTAACTATGGCTACACCTTC
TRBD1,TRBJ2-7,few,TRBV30,CAWVRGRRDYEQYF,TGTGCCTGGGTCAGGGGGCGGAGAGACTACGAGCAGTACTTC
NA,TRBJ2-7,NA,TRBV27,CASSLRELGFEQYF,TGTGCCAGCAGCTTACGAGAGCTCGGATTCGAGCAGTACTTC
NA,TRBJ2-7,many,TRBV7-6,CASSLSAGSEQYF,TGTGCCAGCAGCCTCTCGGCGGGGTCCGAGCAGTACTTC
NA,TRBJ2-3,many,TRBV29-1,CSVGPVQVTDTQYF,TGCAGCGTTGGCCCCGTCCAGGTTACAGATACGCAGTATTTT
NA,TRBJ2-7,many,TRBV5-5,CASTHTSSSYEQYF,TGTGCCAGCACCCACACCAGCAGCTCCTACGAGCAGTACTTC
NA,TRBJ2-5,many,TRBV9,CASSGGTLGQETQYF,TGTGCCAGCAGCGGGGGGACATTGGGCCAAGAGACCCAGTACTTC
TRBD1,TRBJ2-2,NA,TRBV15,CATSTGGPNTGELFF,TGTGCCACCAGTACAGGGGGGCCGAACACCGGGGAGCTGTTTTTT
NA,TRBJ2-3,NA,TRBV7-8,CASSPGTWFTDTQYF,TGTGCCAGCAGCCCCGGGACCTGGTTCACAGATACGCAGTATTTT
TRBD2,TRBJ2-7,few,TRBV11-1,CASSLLAGGPIEQYF,TGTGCCAGCAGCTTATTAGCGGGAGGGCCCATTGAGCAGTACTTC
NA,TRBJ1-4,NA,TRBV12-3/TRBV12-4,CASSCGRAGEKLFF,TGTGCCAGCAGTTGCGGCAGGGCGGGTGAAAAACTGTTTTTT
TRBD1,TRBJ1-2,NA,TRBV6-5,CASSYSRGLLANYGYTF,TGTGCCAGCAGTTACTCGAGGGGGCTTTTAGCTAACTATGGCTACACCTTC
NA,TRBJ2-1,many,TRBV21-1,CASTYLGLAVYNEQFF,TGTGCCAGCACCTACCTGGGACTAGCGGTTTACAATGAGCAGTTCTTC
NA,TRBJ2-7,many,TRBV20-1,CSARDHGGIHEQYF,TGCAGTGCTAGAGATCACGGGGGCATCCACGAGCAGTACTTC
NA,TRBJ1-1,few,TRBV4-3,CASSQRPAVTEAFF,TGCGCCAGCAGCCAAAGGCCTGCAGTCACTGAAGCTTTCTTT
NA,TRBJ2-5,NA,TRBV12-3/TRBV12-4,CASSSTIATQYF,TGTGCCAGCAGTTCCACTATCGCGACCCAGTACTTC
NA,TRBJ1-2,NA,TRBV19,CASSIFQDPRHTF,TGTGCCAGTAGTATCTTCCAGGACCCTCGGCACACCTTC
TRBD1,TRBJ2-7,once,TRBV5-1,CASRVSGGKTYEQYF,TGCGCCAGCAGGGTTTCAGGGGGCAAAACCTACGAGCAGTACTTC
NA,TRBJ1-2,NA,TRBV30,CAWERDGRSIYGYTF,TGTGCCTGGGAACGGGACGGACGGAGTATCTATGGCTACACCTTC
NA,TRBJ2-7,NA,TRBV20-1,CSAPGGAGGSYNEQYF,TGCAGTGCTCCCGGCGGGGCCGGGGGCTCCTACAATGAGCAGTACTTC
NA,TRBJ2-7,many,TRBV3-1,CASSQEAGQVYEQYF,TGTGCCAGCAGCCAAGAGGCCGGGCAGGTATACGAGCAGTACTTC
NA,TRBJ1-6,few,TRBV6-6,CASSYAGDRNSPLHF,TGTGCCAGCAGTTACGCAGGGGACCGAAATTCACCCCTCCACTTT
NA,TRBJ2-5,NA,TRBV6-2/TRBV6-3,CASSYRDISRGETQYF,TGTGCCAGCAGTTACCGAGACATATCAAGGGGAGAGACCCAGTACTTC
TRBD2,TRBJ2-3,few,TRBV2,CVSREGAGANTDTQYF,TGTGTCAGCAGGGAAGGAGCGGGGGCTAACACAGATACGCAGTATTTT
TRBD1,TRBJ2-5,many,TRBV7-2,CASTPRWDSSETQYF,TGTGCCAGCACCCCGAGGTGGGACAGTAGCGAGACCCAGTACTTC
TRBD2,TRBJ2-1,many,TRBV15,CATGWASGNNEQFF,TGTGCCACGGGGTGGGCTAGCGGAAACAATGAGCAGTTCTTC
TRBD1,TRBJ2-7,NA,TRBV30,CAWDRGGYEQYF,TGTGCCTGGGACAGGGGTGGATACGAGCAGTACTTC
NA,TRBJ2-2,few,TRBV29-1,CSVGEAGELFF,TGCAGCGTTGGGGAGGCCGGGGAGCTGTTTTTT